This TCR beta chain stems from a study of blood T cell repertoires in COVID-19. Study-wide background: The samples span acute and convalescent COVID-19 from the United States, Italy and Spain.

This CDR3 has 14 amino acids. Germline V gives CDR1 LNHDA, CDR2 SQIVND (reference sequence). Deletions cut 5 bases from V and 2 bases from J, with 13 bases between. Authors' methods: Reference gene primer amplification yielded estimated nucleated cell counts. Generated by immunoSEQ multiplex PCR, the TCRdb table keeps only in-frame clones and is missing some. V, J and clone size are those of that table, while D and trimming were read from the DNA. Counted here are around 230,000 clones, about four fifths occurring once; the ten biggest clones make up roughly 8.8%. The chain recombines TRBV19 with TRBJ2-7; maybe TRBD2 (5 bases). The sample was peripheral blood. This receptor was identified in a woman aged 45-65 years with acute or convalescent COVID-19. The CDR3, as DNA: TGTGCCAGTAGTTGGGTTACCGGGGCCTACGAGCAGTACTTC. This encodes CASSWVTGAYEQYF.